These T cell receptor beta chains were read from a single sample in a study of beta chain features in type 1 diabetes. Sequenced by immunoSEQ multiplex PCR; TCRdb stores in-frame clones only, minus some. This table has 300,000 to 350,000 clones, about 20% appearing once. Sample: naive CD4+ T cells from blood. Every receptor here comes from a woman aged 18-30 years in good health. Each CDR3 is given with its conserved first and last residue. D genes are given only for firm matches. Where a row states a size, it is once, few, many or the class of an expanded clone; other rows omit it.

size	V	J	D	DNA	CDR3
few	TRBV15	TRBJ1-5	.	TGTGCCACCAGGGGTCAGGGAGGTCAGCCCCAGCATTTT	CATRGQGGQPQHF
.	TRBV7-6	TRBJ1-3	.	TGTGCCAGCAGCCCCCGGTCCTCCTCTGGAAACACCATATATTTT	CASSPRSSSGNTIYF
few	TRBV11-3	TRBJ1-2	.	TGTGCCAGCAGCTTAGCGGCAGGGGACTATGGCTACACCTTC	CASSLAAGDYGYTF
.	TRBV5-1	TRBJ2-6	.	TGCGCCAGCAGCGTGAGCTCTGGGGCCAACGTCCTGACTTTC	CASSVSSGANVLTF
.	TRBV6-5	TRBJ1-2	.	TGTGCCAGCAGTCCCTCTTCCGGCTATGGCTACACCTTC	CASSPSSGYGYTF
.	TRBV6-5	TRBJ2-1	.	TGTGCCAGCTCGCCGGGAGTCTACAATGAGCAGTTCTTC	CASSPGVYNEQFF
.	TRBV4-1	TRBJ2-1	TRBD2	TGCGCCAGCAGCCTAGGGACTAGCGGGGCCTCCTACAATGAGCAGTTCTTC	CASSLGTSGASYNEQFF
.	TRBV19	TRBJ1-2	.	TGTGCCAGTAGCCGGTCGGGGAAAATTCACGGCTACACCTTC	CASSRSGKIHGYTF
few	TRBV29-1	TRBJ2-7	.	TGCAGCGCTGGGGTCCGGGGGTACGAGCAGTACTTC	CSAGVRGYEQYF
.	TRBV2	TRBJ1-1	.	TGTGCCAGCACCTACGGGAACACTGAAGCTTTCTTT	CASTYGNTEAFF
.	TRBV9	TRBJ2-1	.	TGTGCCAGCAGCGTAGTCGGGGGTTCCTACAATGAGCAGTTCTTC	CASSVVGGSYNEQFF
.	TRBV10-3	TRBJ2-3	TRBD2	TGTGCCATCAGCCAGCGGGAGGAGCCCGATACGCAGTATTTT	CAISQREEPDTQYF
.	TRBV7-2	TRBJ1-1	.	TGTGCCAGCAGCCAGAATACAGCGAACACTGAAGCTTTCTTT	CASSQNTANTEAFF
.	TRBV5-4	TRBJ2-5	.	TGTGCCAGCAGTCCCCGGGGTGAGCCCGAGACCCAGTACTTC	CASSPRGEPETQYF
.	TRBV2	TRBJ2-7	.	TGTGCCAGCACACAAACAGGCCAAGAGCAGTACTTC	CASTQTGQEQYF
few	TRBV5-4	TRBJ2-2	.	TGTGCCAGCAGCCGGGACTCGGGGGAGCTGTTTTTT	CASSRDSGELFF
.	TRBV30	TRBJ1-1	.	TGTGCCTGGACCCTTTTGAGAGGGAGTACTGAAGCTTTCTTT	CAWTLLRGSTEAFF
few	TRBV5-1	TRBJ2-2	.	TGCGCCAGCAGTCGGGGGAGTCCCGGGGAGCTGTTTTTT	CASSRGSPGELFF
.	TRBV9	TRBJ2-1	TRBD2	TGTGCCAGCAGCGGACTAGCGGGAGATGTTGCTGAGCAGTTCTTC	CASSGLAGDVAEQFF
.	TRBV30	TRBJ2-7	.	TGTGCCTGGAGTGTAAGGGGGTACGAGCAGTACTTC	CAWSVRGYEQYF
few	TRBV30	TRBJ1-5	TRBD1	TGTGCCTGGAGTGGACAGGGGGCATATCAGCCCCAGCATTTT	CAWSGQGAYQPQHF
few	TRBV5-4	TRBJ2-1	TRBD2	TGTGCCAGCAGCGGGGCGGGGAGCGGGGGCTACAATGAGCAGTTCTTC	CASSGAGSGGYNEQFF
few	TRBV15	TRBJ1-1	.	TGTGCCACCAGCAACCAGATGAACACTGAAGCTTTCTTT	CATSNQMNTEAFF
few	TRBV5-6	TRBJ1-5	.	TGTGCCAGCAGCTTGAATCGCCTCGGGGGGCAGCCCCAGCATTTT	CASSLNRLGGQPQHF
.	TRBV18	TRBJ2-7	.	TGTGCCAGCTCACTCCGACAGGCCCAGAACTACGAGCAGTACTTC	CASSLRQAQNYEQYF
few	TRBV21-1	TRBJ2-1	.	TGTGCCAGCAGCCGTCTCTTAGCGGGGGGGCCCCTGAGCTCCTACAATGAGCAGTTCTTC	CASSRLLAGGPLSSYNEQFF
few	TRBV7-2	TRBJ2-7	TRBD2	TGTGCCAGCAGCTTAGGGGGTACGGGGGGCTACGAGCAGTACTTC	CASSLGGTGGYEQYF
.	TRBV19	TRBJ1-1	.	TGTGCCGCCTTCACGGGCACTGAAGCTTTCTTT	CAAFTGTEAFF
few	TRBV7-9	TRBJ1-3	.	TGTGCCAGCAGCTTAGCGGGAGATGCTGGAAACACCATATATTTT	CASSLAGDAGNTIYF
few	TRBV10-3	TRBJ2-3	.	TGTGCCATCAGTGAGTCAAGGGGGTTTCCAGATACGCAGTATTTT	CAISESRGFPDTQYF
.	TRBV18	TRBJ1-2	.	TGTGCCAGCTCACCACCCAAGGGGGACGGCTACACCTTC	CASSPPKGDGYTF
.	TRBV12-5	TRBJ1-5	.	TGTGCTAGTGGTTTGGGCCTAATCAATCAGCCCCAGCATTTT	CASGLGLINQPQHF
.	TRBV23-1	TRBJ2-6	TRBD2	TGCGCCAGCATTACGGGCTCTTCAGGCCTAGCGGGACCGGCAGGGGCCAACGTCCTGACTTTC	CASITGSSGLAGPAGANVLTF
few	TRBV12-5	TRBJ2-6	.	TGTGCTAGTGCAGACTCTGGGGCCAACGTCCTGACTTTC	CASADSGANVLTF
few	TRBV15	TRBJ2-3	.	TGTGCCACCAGCAGAGAGGCAGGGGTGGGAGATACGCAGTATTTT	CATSREAGVGDTQYF
few	TRBV9	TRBJ1-2	TRBD1	TGTGCCAGCAGCATGGGACAGGGGGTGGACTATGGCTACACCTTC	CASSMGQGVDYGYTF
.	TRBV7-2	TRBJ1-2	TRBD1	TGTGCCAGCAGCCTAAGACAGGGGTGGACCTATGGCTACACCTTC	CASSLRQGWTYGYTF
.	TRBV7-9	TRBJ2-1	.	TGTGCCAGCAGCCTCACTAGCAATGAGCAGTTCTTC	CASSLTSNEQFF
.	TRBV4-2	TRBJ1-6	TRBD1	TGTGCCAGCAGACGATCGACAGGGGGGTTGAATAATTCACCCCTCCACTTT	CASRRSTGGLNNSPLHF
few	TRBV29-1	TRBJ2-2	TRBD2	TGCAGCGTTGAGGGGGGGTCGGGCGACACCGGGGAGCTGTTTTTT	CSVEGGSGDTGELFF
.	TRBV19	TRBJ2-2	TRBD1	TGTGCCAGTAGTGCATTGACAGGGGTCACCGGGGAGCTGTTTTTT	CASSALTGVTGELFF
.	TRBV30	TRBJ1-1	TRBD1	TGTGCCTGGAGTGTTCAGGGGGACACTGAAGCTTTCTTT	CAWSVQGDTEAFF
.	TRBV7-2	TRBJ2-3	TRBD2	TGTGCCAGCAGCTCCGGGACTAGCGGGAGAGGCTTCACGCAGTATTTT	CASSSGTSGRGFTQYF
few	TRBV11-1	TRBJ2-7	TRBD1	TGTGCCAGCAGCCCCGGGACAGGACCCTGGGGGCCTATCTCCTACGAGCAGTACTTC	CASSPGTGPWGPISYEQYF
few	TRBV4-1	TRBJ1-3	.	TGCGCCAGCAGCCATGGAGGAACCATATATTTT	CASSHGGTIYF
few	TRBV7-2	TRBJ1-4	.	TGTGCCAGCAGCTCCGCGGCGCGGGTTGAAAAACTGTTTTTT	CASSSAARVEKLFF
few	TRBV6-5	TRBJ2-5	TRBD2	TGTGCCAGCAGTTACTCCGGGGGGGCGGAAGAGACCCAGTACTTC	CASSYSGGAEETQYF
few	TRBV4-3	TRBJ1-5	TRBD1	TGCGCCAGCAGCCAGAGGACAGGGCGGGACCCCCAGCATTTT	CASSQRTGRDPQHF
few	TRBV11-2	TRBJ2-5	.	TGTGCCAGCAGCGCGGAGACCCAGTACTTC	CASSAETQYF
once	TRBV30	TRBJ1-5	TRBD1	TGTGCCTGGAGTGTATCTTTGTGGGACAGGGTTCATAGCAATCAGCCCCAGCATTTT	CAWSVSLWDRVHSNQPQHF
few	TRBV29-1	TRBJ1-5	TRBD1	TGCAGCGTTGCTGGGGACAGAGGAAATCAGCCCCAGCATTTT	CSVAGDRGNQPQHF
.	TRBV9	TRBJ1-2	.	TGTGCCAGCAGCGTAGCTACTGCGGGGGGGGCTAGAGGCTACACCTTC	CASSVATAGGARGYTF